These 25 T cell receptor beta chains were all obtained from the same sample, sequenced in a study of shared clonotypes between healthy human individuals. Profiled with immunoSEQ multiplex PCR; TCRdb holds only in-frame clones, not every one. The sample includes 980,000 or so clones, approximately 80% of them seen just once. Sequenced: memory CD4+ T cells sorted from blood. Noted subset: CD45RA-negative fraction. Receptors originate from a man between 18 and 35 years old in good health.

The chain uses TRBV27 and TRBJ1-1; no definite D call. V was trimmed by 8 bases and J by 1 base, leaving 14 bases between them. Germline CDR1 is MNHEY and CDR2 is SMNVEV (reference sequence). There are 14 residues in the CDR3. CDR3 bases: TGTGCCAGCGGACCGTTTAAAGGGAACACTGAAGCTTTCTTT. This encodes CASGPFKGNTEAFF.

This clone was picked up a small number of times. The J gene is TRBJ1-4, the V gene TRBV4-1, with a weak D call TRBD1 (5 bases). The CDR3 has 13 amino acids. V lost 2 bases and J lost 8, with 9 bases in between. CDR1 is MGHRA, CDR2 YSYEKL, per germline. The CDR3 region has the DNA TGCGCCAGCAGCCAACTATGGACAGAAAAACTGTTTTTT. Translated: CASSQLWTEKLFF.

This chain links TRBV6-8 with TRBJ1-2; D is unresolved. Germline CDR1 reads MNHGY; CDR2 reads SAAAGT. This CDR3 spans 13 amino acids. The ends were cut back, 7 bases at V and 4 bases at J, with 13 bases in the middle. CDR3 DNA sequence: TGTGCCAGCACCCCCTTCGGAGGCTATGGCTACACCTTC. Translating it yields CASTPFGGYGYTF.

The V gene is TRBV4-3, the J gene TRBJ2-3; 7 nucleotides align to TRBD1. This CDR3 spans 17 amino acids. In germline, CDR1 is LGHNA, CDR2 YSLEER. V dropped 0 bases and J dropped 6; count of bases not matched to a gene: 12. CDR3 sequence reads: CASSQEYAGGSLDTQYF. Here the CDR3 DNA reads TGCGCCAGCAGCCAAGAGTACGCAGGGGGTTCTCTGGATACGCAGTATTTT.

This clone showed up just once. This chain links TRBV6-5 with TRBJ1-6, with D uncertain. Per the germline V gene, CDR1 is MNHEY and CDR2 is SVGAGI. This CDR3 has 12 residues. Trimming left V 8 bases short and J 4 bases short, with 6 bases between. CDR3 amino acids: CASSRYNSPLHF. The CDR3 coding sequence is TGTGCCAGCTCCAGATATAATTCACCCCTCCACTTT.

This chain joins TRBV20-1 and TRBJ1-2; D is unclear. Per the germline V gene, CDR1 is DFQATT and CDR2 is SNEGSKA (reference sequence). V was cut by 3 bases and J by 3 bases, with 5 bases left in between. The CDR3 spans 11 residues. The CDR3 DNA follows: TGCAGTGCTAGGGTTGACTATGGCTACACCTTC. Translated, it gives CSARVDYGYTF.

On this clone itself: A much larger clone sits a single nucleotide away, making a read error possible. CDR3 nucleotide sequence: TGTGCCAGCAGCGTAGACATGAACACTGAAGCTTTCTTT. It specifies CASSVDMNTEAFF. The rearrangement uses TRBV7-9 and TRBJ1-1; D remains ambiguous. The CDR3 has 13 residues. Per germline, CDR1 SEHNR and CDR2 FQNEAQ (reference sequence). V lost 5 bases, J lost 0 bases, and 7 bases lay in between.

The chain employs TRBV9 and TRBJ2-6; D may correspond to TRBD1 or TRBD2 (7 bases each). Trimming shortened V by 3 bases and J by 0 bases, and 16 bases separated the two germline ends. The germline gives CDR1 SGDLS, CDR2 YYNGEE. The CDR3 contains 18 residues. CDR3 sequence reads: CASSAPGGAPSGANVLTF. The CDR3 DNA sequence: TGTGCCAGCAGCGCCCCAGGGGGGGCCCCCTCTGGGGCCAACGTCCTGACTTTC.

As to this clone: Other DNA sequences of this sample code for an identical CDR3. This CDR3 reads CASSPGQGYSGANVLTF. The DNA of the CDR3 is TGTGCCAGCTCACCCGGACAGGGTTACTCTGGGGCCAACGTCCTGACTTTC. The V gene is TRBV18, the J gene TRBJ2-6, with 8 bases lining up with TRBD1. CDR1 is KGHSH and CDR2 is LQKENI in the germline V gene. Trimming took 3 bases from V and 0 from J; bases not matched to a gene: 4. This CDR3 contains 17 residues.

The chain recombines TRBV25-1 with TRBJ1-5, with D possibly matching TRBD1 (6 bases). This CDR3 comprises 13 residues. Per germline, CDR1 MGHDK and CDR2 SYGVNS. Trimming removed 6 bases at V and 3 bases at J, with 9 bases between. The CDR3 region is CASSDRPNQPQHF. CDR3 in DNA: TGTGCCAGCAGCGACAGGCCCAATCAGCCCCAGCATTTT.

This rearrangement joins TRBV5-4 to TRBJ1-1; D is undetermined. Germline CDR1 SGHNT, CDR2 YYREEE (reference sequence). Trimming shortened V by 4 bases and J by 1 base, and 11 bases separated the two germline ends. The CDR3 is made up of 14 amino acids. The CDR3 sequence: CASSTSHGNTEAFF. For the CDR3, the DNA is TGTGCCAGCAGCACTTCGCACGGGAACACTGAAGCTTTCTTT.

Of note for this clone: Other DNA sequences in the sample encode the same CDR3. V gene TRBV29-1 combines with J gene TRBJ2-2; 7 nucleotides align to TRBD2. V lost 3 bases and J lost 6; bases outside the gene matches: 4. The germline gives CDR1 SQVTM, CDR2 ANQGSEA. CDR3 size: 13 residues. CDR3 nucleotides: TGCAGCGTTGATAGGGGAGGGGCCGGGGAGCTGTTTTTT. Protein: CSVDRGGAGELFF.

The rearrangement uses TRBV6-5 and TRBJ1-1; D gene uncertain. The V and J ends lost 6 bases and 0 bases respectively, with 14 bases between them. There are 15 residues in the CDR3. In germline, CDR1 is MNHEY, CDR2 SVGAGI. This CDR3 reads CASREIGLMNTEAFF. The DNA of the CDR3 is TGTGCCAGCAGGGAGATTGGGCTTATGAACACTGAAGCTTTCTTT.

V is TRBV20-1 and J is TRBJ2-1; no clear D. This CDR3 has 11 residues. Trimming took off 0 bases at V and 8 bases at J, with 5 bases between the two ends. CDR1 and CDR2 from the germline V gene are DFQATT and SNEGSKA (reference sequence). CDR3 in DNA: TGCAGTGCTAGAGAAGAGTATGAGCAGTTCTTC. It codes for CSAREEYEQFF.

On this clone: This CDR3 is also generated by other DNA sequences in the sample. This chain uses TRBV5-1 with TRBJ1-5, with D unclear. V was cut by 3 bases and J by 0 bases, with 7 bases left in between. This CDR3 is 14 amino acids long. CDR1 is SGHRS, CDR2 YFSETQ, per germline. The CDR3 sequence is CASSSGDSNQPQHF. CDR3 coding DNA: TGCGCCAGCAGCTCGGGAGATAGCAATCAGCCCCAGCATTTT.

V is TRBV2 and J is TRBJ2-2; 10 positions match TRBD1. CDR1 is SNHLY, CDR2 FYNNEI, per germline. The CDR3 runs 18 residues. The V segment lost 4 bases and the J segment 8 bases; nucleotides outside the gene matches: 16. CDR3 nucleotides: TGTGCCAGCAGTGGTTCAAGTGACCCGACAGGGGGCGGAGGGGAGCTGTTTTTT. Translation gives CASSGSSDPTGGGGELFF.

The chain links TRBV6-1 to TRBJ2-6; D is unclear. CDR1 MNHNS and CDR2 SASEGT come from the germline V gene. With 4 bases removed from V and 0 bases from J, the gap between germline ends came to 7 bases. The CDR3 length is 15 residues. The CDR3: CASSGEFSGANVLTF. CDR3 coding DNA: TGTGCCAGCAGTGGCGAGTTCTCTGGGGCCAACGTCCTGACTTTC.

In the case of this clone: This sample includes further DNA sequences coding for the same CDR3. V is TRBV5-1 and J is TRBJ2-7; TRBD1 matches at 10 bases. The CDR3 is made up of 14 amino acids. V lost 4 bases, J lost 3 bases, and 4 bases stayed unmatched. Germline V CDR1 and CDR2: SGHRS, YFSETQ. In DNA form, the CDR3 reads TGCGCCAGCAGCCCGGGACAGGGGAACTACGAGCAGTACTTC. Amino acids: CASSPGQGNYEQYF. Complete variable domain (other parts from reference TRBV5-1 and TRBJ2-7): KAGVTQTPRYLIKTRGQQVTLSCSPISGHRSVSWYQQTPGQGLQFLFEYFSETQRNKGNFPGRFSGRQFSNSRSEMNVSTLELGDSALYLCASSPGQGNYEQYFGPGTRLTVT.

On this clone: Other nucleotide sequences in the sample specify the same CDR3. V gene TRBV6-5 combines with J gene TRBJ2-2; unclear D gene. V was pared by 6 bases and J by 4 bases, with 9 bases between. Germline V lookup: CDR1 MNHEY, CDR2 SVGAGI. CDR3 length: 13 amino acids. CDR3 amino acids: CASRRPGTGELFF. The DNA of the CDR3 is TGTGCCAGCAGGCGACCCGGCACCGGGGAGCTGTTTTTT.

The chain is built from TRBV7-2 and TRBJ2-5, with a possible D match to TRBD1 (5 bases). Germline values: CDR1 SGHTA, CDR2 FQGNSA. With 5 bases removed from V and 5 bases from J, the gap between germline ends came to 18 bases. The CDR3 loop spans 15 amino acids. CDR3 protein: CASSRGSRPGETQYF. CDR3 DNA: TGTGCCAGCAGCAGGGGCTCTCGGCCAGGGGAGACCCAGTACTTC.

The gene calls are TRBV6-1 and TRBJ2-2, with D possibly TRBD1 on 5 matching bases. The germline V and J ends were trimmed by 4 bases and 5 bases, with 14 bases remaining between them. This CDR3 has 15 amino acids. Germline CDR1 and CDR2: MNHNS and SASEGT. In nucleotides, the CDR3 is TGTGCCAGCAGTGCACAGACAGTTTTGACCGGGGAGCTGTTTTTT. Residues: CASSAQTVLTGELFF.

The chain recombines TRBV7-9 with TRBJ1-4; perhaps TRBD1 as D (5 bases). Germline V gene sequence: CDR1 SEHNR, CDR2 FQNEAQ (reference sequence). Trimming took off 3 bases at V and 5 bases at J, with 10 bases between the two ends. The CDR3 consists of 14 residues. The CDR3 loop reads CASSFQGANEKLFF. The DNA of the CDR3 is TGTGCCAGCAGCTTCCAGGGTGCCAATGAAAAACTGTTTTTT.

The genes are TRBV5-4 and TRBJ1-1; 7 bases match TRBD1. CDR1 is SGHNT, CDR2 YYREEE, per germline (reference sequence). The CDR3 length is 15 residues. Trimming took 4 bases from V and 1 from J; bases not matched to a gene: 7. Here the CDR3 DNA reads TGTGCCAGCAGCGCCCGGGACAGACAGAACACTGAAGCTTTCTTT. This sequence encodes CASSARDRQNTEAFF.

This chain uses TRBV6-6 with TRBJ1-6, with TRBD1 as a possible D gene (6 bases). Germline loops: CDR1 MNHNY, CDR2 SVGAGI (reference sequence). CDR3 length: 14 residues. V was cut by 5 bases and J by 7 bases, with 12 bases left in between. Written as DNA, the CDR3 is TGTGCCAGCAGTCTTACAGGGCGCAATTCACCCCTCCACTTT. Its translation: CASSLTGRNSPLHF.

This chain connects TRBV7-8 to TRBJ2-3; D remains unclear. CDR3 size: 15 residues. The V end was cut by 4 bases, the J end by 0 bases, with 11 bases between. CDR1 SGHVS and CDR2 FQNEAQ come from the germline V gene. CDR3 DNA: TGTGCCAGCAGCTCAACAGCCTTTAGCACAGATACGCAGTATTTT. Translated: CASSSTAFSTDTQYF.